These 31 T cell receptor beta chains were sequenced from one sample in a study of T cells in Graves' hyperthyroidism and ophthalmopathy. Amplified TCR beta CDR3 regions derived from RNA transcripts. In the first-round RT-PCR of the TCR CDR3, the HTBI primer set was used. TCRdb re-derived calls from the multiplex PCR reads in MiXCR, one entry per CDR3 protein. This sample yields more than 150,000 distinct CDR3 sequences, of which over 15% are seen a single time; 25% to 35% belongs to the top ten. The sequenced material came from blood. The source of these receptors is a woman in her forties or fifties with Graves' hyperthyroidism.

CDR3: CASTADFAGELFF. The CDR3 DNA is TGTGCCAGCACCGCGGATTTTGCCGGGGAGCTGTTTTTT. The chain joins TRBV28 to TRBJ2-2; no clear D gene. The CDR3 runs 13 residues. Trimming cost V 7 bases and J 6 bases, with 12 bases left between them. The germline V gene has CDR1 MDHEN and CDR2 SYDVKM.

This clonotype was seen many times. CDR3 in amino acids: CASSLSGVMNTEAFF. The CDR3 nucleotides are TGTGCCAGCAGCTTGTCTGGGGTCATGAACACTGAAGCTTTCTTT. The chain links TRBV5-5 to TRBJ1-1; D is unresolved. This CDR3 contains 15 residues. Germline V gene sequence: CDR1 SGHKS, CDR2 YYEKEE (reference sequence). V was pared by 1 base and J by 0 bases, with 10 bases between.

At least ten counts were recorded for this clonotype. The rearrangement links TRBV7-8 to TRBJ2-3, with a weak D call TRBD1 (5 bases). CDR1 is SGHVS and CDR2 is FQNEAQ in the germline V gene. The V end lost 8 bases, the J end lost 1 base, and 10 bases lay between the germline ends. The CDR3 runs 13 residues. The CDR3 here is CASLSGRTDTQYF. CDR3 coding DNA: TGTGCCAGCTTGTCAGGGCGCACAGATACGCAGTATTTT.

This clonotype has a handful of counts. The chain combines TRBV18 with TRBJ2-1; D could derive from TRBD1 or TRBD2 (7 bases each). V lost 2 bases, J lost 8 bases, and 13 bases lay in between. The CDR3 runs to 14 residues. Germline loops: CDR1 KGHSH, CDR2 LQKENI. In DNA form, the CDR3 reads TGTGCCAGCTCACCAATGCAGGGGGGGGATGAGCAGTTCTTC. Protein sequence: CASSPMQGGDEQFF.

This clonotype was found once. This chain joins TRBV30 and TRBJ2-2; TRBD1 is a possible D gene (6 bases). Trimming took 1 base from V and 1 from J, leaving 10 bases between them. The CDR3 spans 15 residues. Germline V gene data show CDR1 as GTSNPN and CDR2 as SVGIG (reference sequence). The CDR3 DNA reads as TGTGCCTGGAGTGGGAAACAGGGGAACACCGGGGAGCTGTTTTTT. This gives the protein CAWSGKQGNTGELFF.

This clonotype was recorded many times. The chain joins TRBV20-1 to TRBJ1-1, with D unresolved. Germline CDR1 reads DFQATT; CDR2 reads SNEGSKA (reference sequence). The V end lost 3 bases, the J end lost 7 bases, and 18 bases lay between the germline ends. This CDR3 has 14 residues. The CDR3 loop is CSARRLTSTDEAFF. The CDR3 nucleotides read TGCAGTGCTAGGCGGTTGACAAGTACCGATGAAGCTTTCTTT.

There are many counts of this clonotype. This sequence joins TRBV11-2 and TRBJ1-5; no clear D. CDR3 size: 16 residues. Per germline, CDR1 SGHAT and CDR2 FQNNGV. With 5 bases removed from V and 6 bases from J, the gap between germline ends came to 20 bases. CDR3 in amino acids: CASSPNTRRGSQPQHF. The CDR3 DNA sequence: TGTGCCAGCAGCCCAAACACGAGACGGGGATCTCAGCCCCAGCATTTT.

This clonotype was detected ten times or more. V gene TRBV6-4 combines with J gene TRBJ1-1; no firm D call. The V gene's germline CDR1 is MRHNA and CDR2 SNTAGT. Trimming took off 0 bases at V and 11 bases at J, with 10 bases between the two ends. The length of the CDR3 is 12 residues. CDR3 amino acids: CASSDSWGAAFF. The CDR3 region has the DNA TGTGCCAGCAGTGACTCTTGGGGTGCGGCTTTCTTT.

This clonotype came up a few times. The V call is TRBV5-8, the J call TRBJ1-2; 7 bases align to TRBD1. This CDR3 is built from 14 residues. Germline V lookup: CDR1 SGHTS, CDR2 YDEGEE. V lost 0 bases, J lost 10 bases, and 9 bases stayed unmatched. Here the CDR3 DNA reads TGTGCCAGCAGCTTGGGGGACAGTCGCCCCGTCTACACCTTC. Translating gives CASSLGDSRPVYTF.

This clonotype was detected many times. The rearrangement links TRBV6-2 or TRBV6-3 to TRBJ2-2, with D tentatively TRBD1 (6 bases). V dropped 9 bases and J dropped 4 bases, with 12 bases sitting between them. The CDR3 is made up of 13 amino acids. Germline-derived CDR1 and CDR2 are MNHEY and SVGEGT. The CDR3 DNA reads as TGTGCCAGTAGGACAGCCCGCACCGGGGAGCTGTTTTTT. This sequence encodes CASRTARTGELFF.

This clonotype occurred many times. The chain combines TRBV18 with TRBJ1-1; possibly TRBD1 for D (6 bases). The CDR3 loop spans 15 amino acids. V lost 0 bases and J 0 bases, leaving 8 bases between the germline ends. The germline V gene encodes CDR1 KGHSH and CDR2 LQKENI. The CDR3 sequence is CASSPPEGVNTEAFF. CDR3 nucleotide sequence: TGTGCCAGCTCACCACCGGAGGGGGTGAACACTGAAGCTTTCTTT.

This clonotype was recorded only once. This may come from a read error, since a much larger clone is one base off. The chain carries TRBV19 and TRBJ2-2; D possibly corresponds to TRBD1 (5 bases). There are 11 residues in the CDR3. The germline gives CDR1 LNHDA, CDR2 SQIVND (reference sequence). For the CDR3, the DNA is TGTGCCAGTAGGGACACCAGGGAGCTGTTTTTT. Protein sequence: CASRDTRELFF.

The rearrangement links TRBV7-9 to TRBJ2-3; no reliable D call. The CDR3 has 11 amino acids. CDR1 is SEHNR and CDR2 is FQNEAQ in the germline V gene (reference sequence). Trimming took 2 bases from V and 8 from J, leaving 5 bases between them. CDR3 sequence reads: CASSLQTTQYF. The CDR3 DNA is TGTGCCAGCAGCTTACAGACTACGCAGTATTTT. The variable domain in full, completed from reference TRBV7-9 and TRBJ2-3, reads DTGVSQNPRHKITKRGQNVTFRCDPISEHNRLYWYRQTLGQGPEFLTYFQNEAQLEKSRLLSDRFSAERPKGSFSTLEIQRTEQGDSAMYLCASSLQTTQYFGPGTRLTVL.

This clonotype was recorded many times. This chain links TRBV28 with TRBJ2-2, with 9 bases lining up with TRBD1. The CDR3 contains 16 residues. V was clipped by 4 bases and J by 3 bases; unmatched bases: 6. CDR1 is MDHEN and CDR2 is SYDVKM in the germline V gene. CDR3 in DNA: TGTGCCAGCAGTTCTACCAGGACAGGGGACACCGGGGAGCTGTTTTTT. Amino acid sequence: CASSSTRTGDTGELFF.

This clonotype was counted at least ten times. The V and J genes are TRBV3-1 and TRBJ2-7, with 8 bases aligning to TRBD1. The CDR3 is 12 amino acids. Germline loops: CDR1 LGHDT, CDR2 YNNKEL (reference sequence). With 5 bases clipped from V and 5 bases from J, the junction kept 2 bases outside the gene matches. The CDR3 bases are TGTGCCAGCAGCTGGACAGGGAACGAGCAGTACTTC. Translating it yields CASSWTGNEQYF.

This clonotype was seen ten or more times. The rearrangement joins TRBV11-2 to TRBJ1-2; the match to TRBD1 covers 7 bases. The CDR3 runs 15 residues. Trimming at V came to 1 base and at J to 6 bases, leaving 8 bases not matched to a gene. Germline V lookup: CDR1 SGHAT, CDR2 FQNNGV. The DNA of the CDR3 is TGTGCCAGCAGCTTAGCCCCAACAGGGGCTGATGGCTACACCTTC. It translates to CASSLAPTGADGYTF. The full variable domain, its missing parts supplied by reference TRBV11-2 and TRBJ1-2, is EAGVAQSPRYKIIEKRQSVAFWCNPISGHATLYWYQQILGQGPKLLIQFQNNGVVDDSQLPKDRFSAERLKGVDSTLKIQPAKLEDSAVYLCASSLAPTGADGYTFGSGTRLTVV.

The J gene is TRBJ2-6, the V gene TRBV12-3 or TRBV12-4, with TRBD1 matching over 7 bases. This CDR3 is 17 amino acids long. Losses at the gene ends were 3 bases for V and 1 base for J; bases not matched to a gene: 6. CDR3 in amino acids: CASSFSGQASGANVLTF. As DNA, the CDR3 is TGTGCCAGCAGTTTTTCTGGACAGGCTTCTGGGGCCAACGTCCTGACTTTC.

This clonotype was seen only a few times. V is TRBV15 and J is TRBJ2-3, with 7 positions matching TRBD1. Germline assignment: CDR1 LNHNV and CDR2 YYDKDF (reference sequence). V lost 5 bases to trimming and J lost 4 bases; unmatched junction nucleotides: 6. This CDR3 comprises 14 residues. This CDR3 reads CATSSDRASDTQYF. In nucleotides, the CDR3 is TGTGCCACCAGCTCCGACAGGGCCTCAGATACGCAGTATTTT.

This clonotype was counted many times. This sequence joins TRBV19 and TRBJ1-5; possibly TRBD1 for D (5 bases). Deletions cut 5 bases from V and 8 bases from J, with 19 bases between. The CDR3 has 15 residues. Germline V gene sequence: CDR1 LNHDA, CDR2 SQIVND (reference sequence). CDR3 residues: CASSPRQGPSEPQHF. CDR3 coding DNA: TGTGCCAGTAGTCCCAGGCAGGGACCCTCTGAGCCCCAGCATTTT. The variable domain in full, with the rest retrieved from reference TRBV19 and TRBJ1-5, is DGGITQSPKYLFRKEGQNVTLSCEQNLNHDAMYWYRQDPGQGLRLIYYSQIVNDFQKGDIAEGYSVSREKKESFPLTVTSAQKNPTAFYLCASSPRQGPSEPQHFGDGTRLSIL.

This clonotype has only a few counts. V gene TRBV5-1 combines with J gene TRBJ1-3, with 7 bases that match TRBD1. Unmatched junction bases numbered 11, after V lost 0 bases and J lost 8 bases. The CDR3 extends over 16 amino acids. Per the germline V gene, CDR1 is SGHRS and CDR2 is YFSETQ. CDR3 protein: CASSLDIVAGGDTIYF. In nucleotides, the CDR3 is TGCGCCAGCAGCTTGGACATCGTGGCAGGGGGGGACACCATATATTTT.

The chain has TRBV12-3 or TRBV12-4 and TRBJ2-1, with D hard to call. The CDR3 covers 15 residues. Deletions cut 6 bases from V and 0 bases from J, with 12 bases between. CDR3 nucleotide sequence: TGTGCCAGCAGCCCCCCGAGGAGCTCCTACAATGAGCAGTTCTTC. Protein: CASSPPRSSYNEQFF.

This clonotype was recorded a few times. V usage is TRBV7-6 and J usage is TRBJ2-2, with 14 bases fitting TRBD2. V lost 4 bases and J lost 4; bases outside the gene matches: 2. CDR1 is SGHVS and CDR2 is FNYEAQ in the germline V gene. There are 16 residues in the CDR3. The CDR3 is CASSWTSGGRTGELFF. As DNA, the CDR3 is TGTGCCAGCAGCTGGACTAGCGGGGGGCGCACCGGGGAGCTGTTTTTT.

This clonotype has at least ten counts. The chain links TRBV6-1 to TRBJ1-3, with 7 bases matching TRBD1. Unmatched junction bases numbered 8, after V lost 3 bases and J lost 0 bases. There are 17 residues in the CDR3. Germline V gene data show CDR1 as MNHNS and CDR2 as SASEGT. CDR3 sequence reads: CASSDSGDRLSGNTIYF. CDR3 nucleotides: TGTGCCAGCAGTGACAGTGGGGACAGACTCTCTGGAAACACCATATATTTT.

This clonotype was seen many times. This chain joins TRBV7-3 and TRBJ2-7; no definite D call. This CDR3 is 13 amino acids long. Germline loops: CDR1 SGHTA, CDR2 FQGTGA. V shed 0 bases and J shed 5 bases, with 8 bases lying between them. The CDR3 DNA reads as TGTGCCAGCAGCTTAACCCGCCGGGACGAGCAGTACTTC. Encoded protein: CASSLTRRDEQYF.

Many counts were recorded for this clonotype. CDR3: CASSTRRGNPLHF. The CDR3 nucleotides read TGTGCCAGCAGTACCCGGAGGGGGAATCCCCTCCACTTT. The chain recombines TRBV27 with TRBJ1-6, with D maybe TRBD1 (6 bases). This CDR3 is 13 amino acids long. Germline V gene data show CDR1 as MNHEY and CDR2 as SMNVEV (reference sequence). V was cut by 5 bases and J by 13 bases, with 15 bases left in between.

This clonotype was picked up one time. V gene TRBV24-1 combines with J gene TRBJ2-7; no definite D call. Germline CDR1 and CDR2: KGHDR and SFDVKD. With 0 bases removed from V and 3 bases from J, the gap between germline ends came to 2 bases. The CDR3 spans 12 residues. The CDR3 loop is CATSDLGYEQYF. As DNA, the CDR3 is TGTGCCACCAGTGATTTGGGCTACGAGCAGTACTTC.

The rearrangement joins TRBV6-2 or TRBV6-3 to TRBJ1-1; D not certain. Trimming left V 6 bases short and J 2 bases short, with 10 bases between. The length of the CDR3 is 13 residues. Looked up from germline, CDR1 is MNHEY and CDR2 is SVGEGT. CDR3 sequence reads: CASRPGDNTEAFF. CDR3 nucleotide sequence: TGTGCCAGCAGACCCGGAGATAACACTGAAGCTTTCTTT.

This clonotype occurred many times. This chain uses TRBV2 with TRBJ1-1, with unresolved D. Looked up from germline, CDR1 is SNHLY and CDR2 is FYNNEI. Trimming removed 2 bases from V and 11 bases from J, with 15 bases in between. The CDR3 extends over 13 amino acids. The DNA of the CDR3 is TGTGCCAGCAGTGAACCTCAGCAATCCTGGGCTTTCTTT. Translation: CASSEPQQSWAFF.

This clonotype was detected many times. The chain employs TRBV11-2 and TRBJ1-1, with a tentative D call TRBD1 (5 bases). CDR1 and CDR2 from the germline V gene are SGHAT and FQNNGV. The CDR3 has 15 amino acids. V gave up 3 bases and J gave up 0 bases, with 11 bases separating them. The CDR3 coding sequence is TGTGCCAGCAGCTTGGGGGAGCCTTTGAACACTGAAGCTTTCTTT. It yields the protein CASSLGEPLNTEAFF.

Remarks on this clonotype: This may stem from a read error, because a much larger clone lies one nucleotide away. This chain links TRBV18 with TRBJ2-7; TRBD1 matches 7 bases. V lost 5 bases, J lost 6 bases, and 10 bases stayed unmatched. CDR1 and CDR2 from the germline V gene are KGHSH and LQKENI. The CDR3 is 14 residues long. The CDR3 here is CASSSPGQYCEQYF. The DNA of the CDR3 is TGTGCCAGCTCATCTCCGGGACAGTACTGCGAGCAGTACTTC.

This clonotype was detected many times. The rearrangement uses TRBV11-2 and TRBJ2-7; D may be TRBD1 (5 bases). Germline loops: CDR1 SGHAT, CDR2 FQNNGV. Trimming shortened V by 1 base and J by 2 bases, and 12 bases separated the two germline ends. The CDR3 is made up of 15 amino acids. CDR3: CASSLGGSLTYEQYF. CDR3 sequence (DNA): TGTGCCAGCAGCTTAGGGGGCAGCTTAACCTACGAGCAGTACTTC.